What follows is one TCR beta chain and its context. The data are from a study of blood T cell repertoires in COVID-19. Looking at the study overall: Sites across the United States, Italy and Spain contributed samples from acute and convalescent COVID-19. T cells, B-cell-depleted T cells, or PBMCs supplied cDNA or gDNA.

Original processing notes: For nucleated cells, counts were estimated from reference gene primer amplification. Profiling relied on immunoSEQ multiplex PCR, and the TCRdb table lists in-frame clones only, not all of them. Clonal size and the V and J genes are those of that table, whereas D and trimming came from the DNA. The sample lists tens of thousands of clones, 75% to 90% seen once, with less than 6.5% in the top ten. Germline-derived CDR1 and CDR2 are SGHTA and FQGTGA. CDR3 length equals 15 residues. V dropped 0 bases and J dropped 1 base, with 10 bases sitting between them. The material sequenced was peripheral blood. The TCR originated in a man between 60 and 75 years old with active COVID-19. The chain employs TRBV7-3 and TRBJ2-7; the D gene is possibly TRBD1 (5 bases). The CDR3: CASSLTSAGSYEQYF. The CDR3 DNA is TGTGCCAGCAGCTTAACGTCGGCAGGGTCCTACGAGCAGTACTTC.